Ten or more counts support the clone carrying this TCR beta chain. TCRdb reprocessed the RT-PCR reads with MiXCR, giving one entry per CDR3 protein. The sample contains 57,000 or so distinct CDR3 sequences, about an eighth of which appear only once. V was cut by 0 bases and J by 4 bases, with 10 bases left in between. The germline V gene has CDR1 SGHRS and CDR2 YFSETQ. CDR3 length: 14 amino acids. This specimen comes from a study of patients and donors after allogeneic stem cell transplantation. The genes are TRBV5-1 and TRBJ1-1; no clear D gene. Sequenced input: blood, either unsorted or a sorted T cell fraction (not recorded which). The source is a human donor who was either an allogeneic HSCT recipient or a stem cell or donor lymphocyte infusion donor (not recorded which). It is not recorded whose cells these are; they may come from a transplant donor. The CDR3 DNA reads as TGCGCCAGCAGCTTGGGGCCGGGAAGCACTGAAGCTTTCTTT. Translated: CASSLGPGSTEAFF.